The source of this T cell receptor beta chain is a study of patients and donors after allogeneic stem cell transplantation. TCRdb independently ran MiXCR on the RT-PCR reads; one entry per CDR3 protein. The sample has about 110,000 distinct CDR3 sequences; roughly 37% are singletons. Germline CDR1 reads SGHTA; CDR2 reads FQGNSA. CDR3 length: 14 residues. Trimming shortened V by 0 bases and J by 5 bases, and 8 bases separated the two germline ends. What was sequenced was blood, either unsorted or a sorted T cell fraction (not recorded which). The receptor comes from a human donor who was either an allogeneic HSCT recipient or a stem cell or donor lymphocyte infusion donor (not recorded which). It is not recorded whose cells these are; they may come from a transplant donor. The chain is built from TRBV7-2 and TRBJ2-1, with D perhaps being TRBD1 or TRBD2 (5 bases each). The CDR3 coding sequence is TGTGCCAGCAGCTTAGCCGGGACCCACAATGAGCAGTTCTTC. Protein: CASSLAGTHNEQFF.